Listed here are 23 T cell receptor beta chains from one sample, sequenced in a study of blood T cells in healthy people across ages. A second PCR, run for roughly 7 to 11 cycles, used a sample-barcoded 5' primer plus a J-beta primer mix. A single record per CDR3 protein comes from TCRdb applying MiXCR to the 5' RACE reads. Here the sample spans about 680,000 distinct CDR3 sequences, 49% being singletons. Material for sequencing was blood. The receptors here all came from a woman between 55 and 75 years old in good health.

In its sample, this clonotype was seen a few times. This chain connects TRBV14 to TRBJ2-7; 7 positions match TRBD1. Germline CDR1 is SGHDN and CDR2 is FVKESK. This CDR3 spans 16 amino acids. V was pared by 0 bases and J by 2 bases, with 7 bases of the junction left unmatched. The CDR3 protein is CASSQDQWDRPYEQYF. CDR3 sequence (DNA): TGTGCCAGCAGCCAAGATCAATGGGACAGACCCTACGAGCAGTACTTC.

This clonotype was recorded many times. The V call is TRBV5-6, the J call TRBJ2-1; the D is unclear. CDR3 length: 14 residues. The germline V gene encodes CDR1 SGHDT and CDR2 YYEEEE. The germline V and J ends were trimmed by 1 base and 4 bases, with 9 bases remaining between them. The CDR3 here is CASSLKSQYNEQFF. CDR3 coding DNA: TGTGCCAGCAGCTTGAAGTCCCAATACAATGAGCAGTTCTTC. The complete variable domain, with remaining parts taken from reference TRBV5-6 and TRBJ2-1, reads DAGVTQSPTHLIKTRGQQVTLRCSPKSGHDTVSWYQQALGQGPQFIFQYYEEEERQRGNFPDRFSGHQFPNYSSELNVNALLLGDSALYLCASSLKSQYNEQFFGPGTRLTVL.

The table lists this clonotype with a count of one. The chain uses TRBV20-1 and TRBJ1-6; 10 nucleotides line up with TRBD1. This CDR3 has 14 residues. Per germline, CDR1 DFQATT and CDR2 SNEGSKA (reference sequence). V lost 1 base, J lost 8 bases, and 2 bases stayed unmatched. The CDR3 nucleotides read TGCAGTGCTAGAGTCGGGACAGGGGATTCACCCCTCCACTTT. As protein: CSARVGTGDSPLHF.

The chain links TRBV29-1 to TRBJ2-2, with 11 nucleotides matching TRBD1. Germline V gene sequence: CDR1 SQVTM, CDR2 ANQGSEA. V dropped 8 bases and J dropped 5; count of bases not matched to a gene: 7. The CDR3 is 14 residues long. The CDR3 reads CSTGQGADTGELFF. CDR3 DNA: TGCAGCACTGGACAGGGGGCGGATACCGGGGAGCTGTTTTTT.

The chain links TRBV7-9 to TRBJ2-1, with 10 positions matching TRBD2. The J call may be wrong; the DNA end is better matched by TRBJ2-7. CDR3 size: 15 residues. Germline CDR1 and CDR2: SEHNR and FQNEAQ (reference sequence). As DNA, the CDR3 is TGTGCCAGCAGCGATAGCGGGAGGAACTACAATGAGCAGTACTTC. Protein: CASSDSGRNYNEQYF.

This chain uses TRBV28 with TRBJ2-7; 7 nucleotides align to TRBD1. The length of the CDR3 is 20 residues. V dropped 6 bases and J dropped 5; count of bases not matched to a gene: 28. Looked up from germline, CDR1 is MDHEN and CDR2 is SYDVKM. CDR3: CASRPHAGGLEAQNGDEQYF. CDR3 sequence (DNA): TGTGCCAGCAGGCCGCACGCAGGGGGTCTAGAGGCTCAAAATGGGGACGAGCAGTACTTC. Full variable domain (rest looked up from reference TRBV28 and TRBJ2-7): DVKVTQSSRYLVKRTGEKVFLECVQDMDHENMFWYRQDPGLGLRLIYFSYDVKMKEKGDIPEGYSVSREKKERFSLILESASTNQTSMYLCASRPHAGGLEAQNGDEQYFGPGTRLTVT.

V is TRBV27 and J is TRBJ1-2; unclear D gene. The CDR3 totals 14 residues. Trimming stripped 5 bases from V and 5 bases from J, with 15 bases between. Germline values: CDR1 MNHEY, CDR2 SMNVEV (reference sequence). The CDR3 protein is CASSVKGEGYGYTF. CDR3 DNA: TGTGCCAGCAGTGTAAAGGGAGAAGGGTATGGCTACACCTTC.

The chain combines TRBV5-1 with TRBJ1-1; D call uncertain. V lost 5 bases and J lost 8, with 16 bases in between. CDR3 length: 13 amino acids. The V gene's germline CDR1 is SGHRS and CDR2 YFSETQ. The CDR3 sequence: CASSGRPLREAFF. In nucleotides, the CDR3 is TGCGCCAGCAGTGGCAGGCCCCTGCGGGAAGCTTTCTTT.

This clonotype showed up just a few times. V gene TRBV6-5 combines with J gene TRBJ2-6, with D tentatively TRBD2 (6 bases). The length of the CDR3 is 18 residues. The V end lost 5 bases, the J end lost 0 bases, and 17 bases lay between the germline ends. The V gene's germline CDR1 is MNHEY and CDR2 SVGAGI. The CDR3 region is CASSHMTRALSGANVLTF. The CDR3 bases are TGTGCCAGCAGTCACATGACTAGGGCCCTCTCTGGGGCCAACGTCCTGACTTTC.

This clonotype was observed a few times. V is TRBV9 and J is TRBJ2-5; 8 bases fit TRBD1. The J segment lost 1 base and the V segment lost 0 bases, leaving 5 bases of the junction unmatched. Germline CDR1 and CDR2: SGDLS and YYNGEE. The CDR3 is 16 amino acids. In DNA form, the CDR3 reads TGTGCCAGCAGCGTAGCTACGCAGGGGGCCCAAGAGACCCAGTACTTC. Protein sequence: CASSVATQGAQETQYF.

V usage is TRBV4-2 and J usage is TRBJ1-4; D is ambiguous. This CDR3 has 16 residues. The germline V gene has CDR1 LGHNA and CDR2 YNFKEQ. Trimming removed 4 bases from V and 0 bases from J, with 12 bases in between. CDR3 nucleotides: TGTGCCAGCAGCCCAGCTCCCGGAGCAACTAATGAAAAACTGTTTTTT. Protein product: CASSPAPGATNEKLFF.

The chain recombines TRBV21-1 with TRBJ2-5; the table names TRBD1, a call not compared with the DNA. TRBV21-1 is given as a pseudogene. There are 12 residues in the CDR3. The CDR3 reads CASSKKVGRQYF. The CDR3 nucleotides read TGTGCCAGCAGCAAAAAGGTTGGGCGGCAGTACTTC.

The CDR3 coding sequence is TGTGCCAGCAGCACGGGACAGGGGGCGAAGACCCAGTACTTC. The encoded protein is CASSTGQGAKTQYF. The chain employs TRBV7-2 and TRBJ2-5; 12 nucleotides line up with TRBD1. Trimming at V came to 5 bases and at J to 6 bases, leaving 4 bases not matched to a gene. Per germline, CDR1 SGHTA and CDR2 FQGNSA. This CDR3 comprises 14 residues. Based on the CDR3 plus reference TRBV7-2 and TRBJ2-5, the full variable domain is GAGVSQSPSNKVTEKGKDVELRCDPISGHTALYWYRQSLGQGLEFLIYFQGNSAPDKSGLPSDRFSAERTGGSVSTLTIQRTQQEDSAVYLCASSTGQGAKTQYFGPGTRLLVL.

This chain uses TRBV9 with TRBJ2-2, with 10 bases fitting TRBD2. This CDR3 spans 15 amino acids. The junction had 6 bases not matched to a gene; V was cut back by 4 bases and J by 6 bases. Per germline, CDR1 SGDLS and CDR2 YYNGEE. In nucleotides, the CDR3 is TGTGCCAGCAGCCTGAGCGGGAGGGCTGCCGGGGAGCTGTTTTTT. Translated, it gives CASSLSGRAAGELFF.

V and J are TRBV3-1 and TRBJ2-2, with D unresolved. The CDR3 contains 13 residues. Germline V CDR1 and CDR2: LGHDT, YNNKEL (reference sequence). Trimming took off 2 bases at V and 4 bases at J, with 5 bases between the two ends. In nucleotides, the CDR3 is TGTGCCAGCAGCCAAAGGGCCACCGGGGAGCTGTTTTTT. Translating gives CASSQRATGELFF.

The V call is TRBV2, the J call TRBJ1-4, with D possibly matching TRBD1 (5 bases). The CDR3 sequence is 13 residues long. Germline CDR1 and CDR2: SNHLY and FYNNEI. Trimming removed 3 bases at V and 8 bases at J, with 10 bases between. Here the CDR3 DNA reads TGTGCCAGCAGTGAGGAGAGACAGGAAAAACTGTTTTTT. This translates into CASSEERQEKLFF. Filled out from reference TRBV2 and TRBJ1-4, the complete variable domain reads EPEVTQTPSHQVTQMGQEVILRCVPISNHLYFYWYRQILGQKVEFLVSFYNNEISEKSEIFDDQFSVERPDGSNFTLKIRSTKLEDSAMYFCASSEERQEKLFFGSGTQLSVL.

The chain carries TRBV10-3 and TRBJ2-1; 8 nucleotides match TRBD2. CDR1 ENHRY and CDR2 SYGVKD come from the germline V gene. The CDR3 length is 14 residues. The junction had 6 bases not matched to a gene; V was cut back by 3 bases and J by 8 bases. CDR3 nucleotide sequence: TGTGCCATCAGTGAACCGGGACTAGTCGATGAGCAGTTCTTC. Its protein product is CAISEPGLVDEQFF.

V usage is TRBV18 and J usage is TRBJ2-5; the match to TRBD1 covers 8 bases. CDR1 and CDR2 (germline): KGHSH, LQKENI. V lost 6 bases and J lost 3; bases outside the gene matches: 21. The CDR3 length is 19 residues. This CDR3 reads CASSTSRPRGRRGEETQYF. CDR3 DNA sequence: TGTGCCAGCTCCACATCACGTCCCAGGGGGCGGAGAGGAGAAGAGACCCAGTACTTC.

The sample holds many counts of this clonotype. This may stem from a read error, because a much larger clone lies one nucleotide away. This CDR3 reads CASSHLSGSGNEQYF. The CDR3 DNA is TGTGCCAGCAGCCATCTTAGCGGGTCGGGGAATGAGCAGTACTTC. J is TRBJ2-5 and V is TRBV7-8; 7 bases align to TRBD2. The CDR3 sequence is 15 residues long. The J segment lost 11 bases and the V segment lost 5 bases, leaving 17 bases of the junction unmatched. Germline assignment: CDR1 SGHVS and CDR2 FQNEAQ.

The gene calls are TRBV12-3 or TRBV12-4 and TRBJ2-1; 13 nucleotides match TRBD2. CDR3 length: 18 amino acids. V shed 1 base and J 3 bases; nucleotides not matched to a gene: 6. For the CDR3, the DNA is TGTGCCAGCAGTTTAGGGACTAGCGGGAGATTGGGCTACAATGAGCAGTTCTTC. Amino acid sequence: CASSLGTSGRLGYNEQFF.

This clonotype was detected a few times. The chain joins TRBV2 to TRBJ2-4; 10 bases fit TRBD1. The CDR3 has 17 amino acids. V was pared by 2 bases and J by 7 bases, with 11 bases of the junction left unmatched. Germline CDR1 and CDR2: SNHLY and FYNNEI. CDR3 protein: CASSETADRGQRNIQYF. The CDR3 region has the DNA TGTGCCAGCAGTGAAACCGCCGACAGGGGGCAGCGGAACATTCAGTACTTC.

The chain is built from TRBV10-3 and TRBJ2-1, with 9 positions matching TRBD1. The CDR3 extends over 15 amino acids. From germline, CDR1 is ENHRY and CDR2 SYGVKD. Germline trimming cut 7 bases from V and 7 bases from J; bases unmatched to any gene: 11. In nucleotides, the CDR3 is TGTGCCATCAATCCAGGGGACAGGGTAGGGAATGAGCAGTTCTTC. Residues: CAINPGDRVGNEQFF.

This clonotype has at least ten counts. The chain has TRBV20-1 and TRBJ2-1; maybe TRBD2 (5 bases). V was shortened by 5 bases and J by 6 bases, with 14 bases between the two germline ends. The CDR3 runs to 13 residues. Germline loops: CDR1 DFQATT, CDR2 SNEGSKA (reference sequence). The CDR3 bases are TGCAGTGCTGAAAAGGACGCGGGCAATGAGCAGTTCTTC. Translating gives CSAEKDAGNEQFF.